This T cell receptor beta chain is from a study of OX40 agonist ivuxolimab in advanced cancers. Study overall: In this trial design, patients received ivuxolimab intravenously at 0.01 to 10 mg/kg every 2 weeks.

It was autoimmune disease history or systemic immunosuppression that excluded patients. Assay: immunoSEQ multiplex PCR; the TCRdb copy retains only in-frame clones and omits some. Among 48,000 or so clones listed, about three quarters were seen once. V lost 3 bases, J lost 0 bases, and 12 bases lay in between. The CDR3 totals 15 residues. Germline V gene sequence: CDR1 SGHAT, CDR2 FQNNGV. The sequence was collected from an adult with an advanced solid tumor such as melanoma, head and neck, liver or kidney cancer. This material consisted of CD4+ or CD8+ T cells sorted from blood, taken in a trial of the OX40 agonist ivuxolimab. V gene TRBV11-2 combines with J gene TRBJ2-7, with D perhaps matching TRBD1 or TRBD2 (6 bases each). This chain's CDR3 is CASSLGGRASYEQYF. CDR3 bases: TGTGCCAGCAGCTTGGGGGGCAGGGCCTCCTACGAGCAGTACTTC.